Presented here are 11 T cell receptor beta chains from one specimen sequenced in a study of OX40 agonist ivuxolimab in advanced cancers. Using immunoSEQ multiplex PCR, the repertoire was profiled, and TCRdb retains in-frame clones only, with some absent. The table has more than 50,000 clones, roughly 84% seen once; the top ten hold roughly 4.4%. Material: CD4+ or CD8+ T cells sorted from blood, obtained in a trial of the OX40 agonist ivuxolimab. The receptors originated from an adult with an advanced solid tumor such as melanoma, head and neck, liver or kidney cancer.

The CDR3 region has the DNA TGCAGCGTGGGGACAGGGCTGGGGGAGACCCAGTACTTC. This sequence encodes CSVGTGLGETQYF. The rearrangement links TRBV29-1 to TRBJ2-5, with TRBD1 matching 9 bases. Germline trimming cut 6 bases from V and 5 bases from J; bases unmatched to any gene: 7. There are 13 residues in the CDR3. Germline assignment: CDR1 SQVTM and CDR2 ANQGSEA.

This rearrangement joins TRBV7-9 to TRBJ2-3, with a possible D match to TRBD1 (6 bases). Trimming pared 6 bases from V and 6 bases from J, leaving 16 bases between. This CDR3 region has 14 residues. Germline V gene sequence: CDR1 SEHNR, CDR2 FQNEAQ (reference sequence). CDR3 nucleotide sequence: TGTGCCAGCAGATTACAGGGCTTGGGGGATACGCAGTATTTT. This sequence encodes CASRLQGLGDTQYF.

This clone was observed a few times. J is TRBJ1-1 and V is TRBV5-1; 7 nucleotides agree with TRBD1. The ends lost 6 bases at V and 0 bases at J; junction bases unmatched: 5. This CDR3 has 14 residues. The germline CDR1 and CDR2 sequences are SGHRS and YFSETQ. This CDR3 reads CASTPDRLNTEAFF. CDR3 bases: TGCGCCAGCACCCCGGACAGGTTGAACACTGAAGCTTTCTTT. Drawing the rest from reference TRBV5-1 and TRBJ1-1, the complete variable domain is KAGVTQTPRYLIKTRGQQVTLSCSPISGHRSVSWYQQTPGQGLQFLFEYFSETQRNKGNFPGRFSGRQFSNSRSEMNVSTLELGDSALYLCASTPDRLNTEAFFGQGTRLTVV.

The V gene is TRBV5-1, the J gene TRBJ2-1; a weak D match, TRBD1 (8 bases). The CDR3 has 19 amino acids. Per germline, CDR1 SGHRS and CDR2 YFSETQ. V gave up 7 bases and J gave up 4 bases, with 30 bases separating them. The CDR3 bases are TGCGCCAGCTTCTTAAATCCGGGACAGGTAGCGGGTATTTACAATGAGCAGTTCTTC. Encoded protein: CASFLNPGQVAGIYNEQFF.

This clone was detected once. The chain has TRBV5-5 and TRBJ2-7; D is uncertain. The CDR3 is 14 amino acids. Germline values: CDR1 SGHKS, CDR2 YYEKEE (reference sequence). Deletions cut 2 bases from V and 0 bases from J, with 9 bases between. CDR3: CASSFATSSYEQYF. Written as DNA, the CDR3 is TGTGCCAGCAGCTTTGCGACATCCTCCTACGAGCAGTACTTC.

CDR3 amino acids: CASSAGISRGYTF. CDR3 sequence (DNA): TGTGCCAGCAGCGCGGGGATATCTAGGGGCTACACCTTC. The chain is built from TRBV9 and TRBJ1-2; D gene uncertain. V lost 3 bases and J lost 8, with 14 bases in between. The CDR3 spans 13 residues. In germline, CDR1 is SGDLS, CDR2 YYNGEE.

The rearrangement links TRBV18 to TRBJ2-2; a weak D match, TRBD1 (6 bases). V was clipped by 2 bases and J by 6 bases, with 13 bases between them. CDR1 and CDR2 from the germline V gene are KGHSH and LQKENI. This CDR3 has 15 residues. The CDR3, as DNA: TGTGCCAGCTCACCAACAGGGCCACGACCCGGGGAGCTGTTTTTT. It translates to CASSPTGPRPGELFF.

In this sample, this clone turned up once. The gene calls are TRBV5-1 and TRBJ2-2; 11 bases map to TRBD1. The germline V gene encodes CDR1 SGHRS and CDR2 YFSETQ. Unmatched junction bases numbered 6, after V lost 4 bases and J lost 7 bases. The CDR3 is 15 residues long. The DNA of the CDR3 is TGCGCCAGCAGCCCGGACAGGGGGCTTGACGGGGAGCTGTTTTTT. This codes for CASSPDRGLDGELFF.

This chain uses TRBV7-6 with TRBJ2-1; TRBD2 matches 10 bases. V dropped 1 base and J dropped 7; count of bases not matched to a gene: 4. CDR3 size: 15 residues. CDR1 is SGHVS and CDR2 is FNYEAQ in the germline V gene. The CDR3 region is CASSLEALAGNEQFF. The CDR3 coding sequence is TGTGCCAGCAGCTTAGAGGCACTAGCGGGGAATGAGCAGTTCTTC.

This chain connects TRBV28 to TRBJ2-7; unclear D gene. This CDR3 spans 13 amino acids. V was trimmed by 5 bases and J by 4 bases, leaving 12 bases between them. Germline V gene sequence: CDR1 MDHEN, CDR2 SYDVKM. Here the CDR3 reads CASSPNLGYEQYF. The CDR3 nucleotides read TGTGCCAGCAGTCCAAACCTGGGTTACGAGCAGTACTTC.

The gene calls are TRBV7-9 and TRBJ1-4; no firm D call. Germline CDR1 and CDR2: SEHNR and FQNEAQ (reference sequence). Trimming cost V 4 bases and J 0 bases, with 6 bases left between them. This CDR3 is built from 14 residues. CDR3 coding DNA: TGTGCCAGCAGCTCAGTTGCAACTAATGAAAAACTGTTTTTT. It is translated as CASSSVATNEKLFF.